This TCR beta chain came from a study of T cells of healthy individuals. CDR3 length: 17 residues. After removal of 0 bases from V and 5 bases from J, the junction contained 10 bases not matched to a gene. Per the germline V gene, CDR1 is LGHNA and CDR2 is YSLEER. MiXCR, run by TCRdb on the 5' RACE reads, gives a single entry per CDR3 protein. The sample carries 53,000 or so distinct CDR3 sequences, roughly 14% recorded once. The chain has TRBV4-3 and TRBJ2-3; 8 bases are shared with TRBD2. This TCR was sampled from a human donor in good health. In DNA form, the CDR3 reads TGCGCCAGCAGCCAAGACGCGGCGGGGGGTCTGGGAGATACGCAGTATTTT. Amino acid sequence: CASSQDAAGGLGDTQYF.